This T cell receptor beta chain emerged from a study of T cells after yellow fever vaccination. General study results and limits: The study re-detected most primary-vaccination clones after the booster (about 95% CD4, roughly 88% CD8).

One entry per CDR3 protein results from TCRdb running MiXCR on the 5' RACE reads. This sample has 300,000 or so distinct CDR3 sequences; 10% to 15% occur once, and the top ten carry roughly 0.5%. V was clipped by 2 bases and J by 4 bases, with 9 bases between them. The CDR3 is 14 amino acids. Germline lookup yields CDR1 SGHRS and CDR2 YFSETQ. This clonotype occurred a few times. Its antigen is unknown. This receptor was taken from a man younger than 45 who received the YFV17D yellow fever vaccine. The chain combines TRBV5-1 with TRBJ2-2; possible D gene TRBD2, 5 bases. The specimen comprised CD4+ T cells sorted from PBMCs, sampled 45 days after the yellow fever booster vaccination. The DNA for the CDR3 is TGCGCCAGCAGCTTAAGAGGGTTCACCGGGGAGCTGTTTTTT. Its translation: CASSLRGFTGELFF.